The rows below give T cell receptor beta chains drawn from one sample of a study of control samples from healthy donors and cancer patients. TCRdb's table, derived via immunoSEQ multiplex PCR, lists solely in-frame clones and lacks some. The data contain around 85,000 clones, around nine tenths of them singletons. Sequencing was carried out using blood. The receptors here all came from a woman aged 55 to 70 in good health. CDR3s include the opening cysteine and the closing phenylalanine or tryptophan. A D gene is named only where the DNA matches it firmly. The listing skips clone size in some rows; elsewhere it reads once, few, many or a size class.

j_gene: TRBJ2-3
abundance: NA
d_gene: NA
v_gene: TRBV4-3
CDR3aa: CASSVSGGTDTQYF
CDR3nt: TGCGCCAGCAGCGTTAGCGGCGGGACAGATACGCAGTATTTT

j_gene: TRBJ2-2
abundance: NA
d_gene: NA
v_gene: TRBV27
CDR3aa: CASSWDGNTGELFF
CDR3nt: TGTGCCAGCAGTTGGGACGGTAACACCGGGGAGCTGTTTTTT

j_gene: TRBJ2-7
abundance: NA
d_gene: TRBD2
v_gene: TRBV9
CDR3aa: CASSVGREGAYEQYF
CDR3nt: TGTGCCAGCAGCGTAGGGCGGGAGGGAGCCTACGAGCAGTACTTC

j_gene: TRBJ1-4
abundance: NA
d_gene: NA
v_gene: TRBV5-1
CDR3aa: CASSLVQDEKLFF
CDR3nt: TGCGCCAGCAGCTTGGTACAGGATGAAAAACTGTTTTTT

j_gene: TRBJ2-7
abundance: NA
d_gene: TRBD1
v_gene: TRBV7-9
CDR3aa: CASSGRTGRNFEQYF
CDR3nt: TGTGCCAGCAGCGGCCGGACAGGCAGGAATTTCGAGCAGTACTTC

j_gene: TRBJ1-2
abundance: NA
d_gene: TRBD1
v_gene: TRBV5-1
CDR3aa: CASSQTGTGGGWYGYTF
CDR3nt: TGCGCCAGCAGCCAAACCGGGACAGGGGGAGGTTGGTATGGCTACACCTTC

j_gene: TRBJ1-4
abundance: NA
d_gene: NA
v_gene: TRBV7-9
CDR3aa: CASSPDRNEKLFF
CDR3nt: TGTGCCAGCAGCCCCGACAGGAATGAAAAACTGTTTTTT

j_gene: TRBJ2-5
abundance: NA
d_gene: NA
v_gene: TRBV20-1
CDR3aa: CSAAAQETQYF
CDR3nt: TGCAGTGCTGCGGCCCAAGAGACCCAGTACTTC

j_gene: TRBJ1-4
abundance: NA
d_gene: NA
v_gene: TRBV10-1
CDR3aa: CASSESNRAGEKLFF
CDR3nt: TGCGCCAGCAGTGAGTCGAACAGGGCAGGTGAAAAACTGTTTTTT

j_gene: TRBJ2-1
abundance: NA
d_gene: NA
v_gene: TRBV5-1
CDR3aa: CASVDGPHYNEQFF
CDR3nt: TGCGCCAGCGTGGACGGCCCCCACTACAATGAGCAGTTCTTC

j_gene: TRBJ2-3
abundance: NA
d_gene: NA
v_gene: TRBV7-8
CDR3aa: CASSFPGGSDTQYF
CDR3nt: TGTGCCAGCAGTTTCCCTGGCGGATCGGATACGCAGTATTTT

j_gene: TRBJ2-5
abundance: NA
d_gene: NA
v_gene: TRBV5-1
CDR3aa: CASSFRGQETQYF
CDR3nt: TGCGCCAGCAGCTTCAGGGGTCAAGAGACCCAGTACTTC

j_gene: TRBJ1-2
abundance: NA
d_gene: NA
v_gene: TRBV28
CDR3aa: CASSLPGGDGYTF
CDR3nt: TGTGCCAGCAGCCTCCCCGGGGGTGACGGCTACACCTTC

j_gene: TRBJ1-1
abundance: NA
d_gene: NA
v_gene: TRBV5-6
CDR3aa: CASSLPGFGSTEAFF
CDR3nt: TGTGCCAGCAGCTTGCCAGGGTTCGGGAGCACTGAAGCTTTCTTT

j_gene: TRBJ2-3
abundance: NA
d_gene: NA
v_gene: TRBV19
CDR3aa: CASSSGGGPATQYF
CDR3nt: TGTGCCAGTAGTAGTGGCGGGGGCCCGGCTACGCAGTATTTT

j_gene: TRBJ2-3
abundance: NA
d_gene: NA
v_gene: TRBV7-5
CDR3aa: CARSLVLGSRIGGDTQYF
CDR3nt: TGTGCCAGAAGCTTAGTCTTAGGTAGCAGGATCGGAGGAGATACGCAGTATTTT

j_gene: TRBJ1-6
abundance: once
d_gene: TRBD1
v_gene: TRBV7-2
CDR3aa: CASSLGQGSYNSPLHF
CDR3nt: TGTGCCAGCAGCTTGGGACAGGGTTCCTATAATTCACCCCTCCACTTT

j_gene: TRBJ2-7
abundance: NA
d_gene: TRBD2
v_gene: TRBV5-1
CDR3aa: CASSLSWGRDEQYF
CDR3nt: TGCGCCAGCAGCTTATCCTGGGGGAGGGACGAGCAGTACTTC

j_gene: TRBJ1-6
abundance: once
d_gene: NA
v_gene: TRBV19
CDR3aa: CASSPAPGLNSPLHF
CDR3nt: TGTGCCAGTAGCCCTGCCCCCGGTCTCAATTCACCCCTCCACTTT

j_gene: TRBJ1-1
abundance: NA
d_gene: NA
v_gene: TRBV10-1
CDR3aa: CASSSTRDYTEAFF
CDR3nt: TGCGCCAGCAGTTCGACCAGGGACTACACTGAAGCTTTCTTT

j_gene: TRBJ2-5
abundance: NA
d_gene: NA
v_gene: TRBV5-8
CDR3aa: CASSLEGGKETQYF
CDR3nt: TGTGCCAGCAGCTTGGAGGGCGGCAAGGAGACCCAGTACTTC

j_gene: TRBJ2-2
abundance: NA
d_gene: TRBD2
v_gene: TRBV11-3
CDR3aa: CASSVSGRVTGELFF
CDR3nt: TGTGCCAGCAGCGTTAGCGGGAGGGTGACCGGGGAGCTGTTTTTT

j_gene: TRBJ2-6
abundance: NA
d_gene: TRBD1
v_gene: TRBV7-6
CDR3aa: CASSLGDEHRGVTGANVLTF
CDR3nt: TGTGCCAGCAGCTTAGGGGATGAACACAGGGGGGTAACTGGGGCCAACGTCCTGACTTTC

j_gene: TRBJ2-7
abundance: NA
d_gene: NA
v_gene: TRBV18
CDR3aa: CASSPRTAGTYEQYF
CDR3nt: TGTGCCAGCTCACCACGGACCGCGGGAACCTACGAGCAGTACTTC

j_gene: TRBJ2-1
abundance: NA
d_gene: NA
v_gene: TRBV6-6
CDR3aa: CASSLKRGLASNEQFF
CDR3nt: TGTGCCAGCAGTCTAAAGCGAGGGCTAGCGAGTAATGAGCAGTTCTTC

j_gene: TRBJ1-5
abundance: once
d_gene: NA
v_gene: TRBV2
CDR3aa: CASSDSYSNQPQHF
CDR3nt: TGTGCCAGCAGTGATTCCTATAGCAATCAGCCCCAGCATTTT

j_gene: TRBJ1-2
abundance: NA
d_gene: NA
v_gene: TRBV5-1
CDR3aa: CASSLQGYGYTF
CDR3nt: TGCGCCAGCAGCCTACAGGGCTATGGCTACACCTTC

j_gene: TRBJ2-2
abundance: NA
d_gene: TRBD2
v_gene: TRBV11-2
CDR3aa: CASSFKPPGLSRGGELFF
CDR3nt: TGTGCCAGCAGCTTTAAACCGCCGGGACTATCCCGCGGGGGGGAGCTGTTTTTT

j_gene: TRBJ2-3
abundance: NA
d_gene: TRBD1
v_gene: TRBV24-1
CDR3aa: CATSGGTGVTDTQYF
CDR3nt: TGTGCCACCAGTGGGGGAACAGGGGTGACAGATACGCAGTATTTT

j_gene: TRBJ2-1
abundance: once
d_gene: NA
v_gene: TRBV12-3/TRBV12-4
CDR3aa: CASESDVRNEQFF
CDR3nt: TGTGCCAGTGAGAGCGACGTTAGGAATGAGCAGTTCTTC

j_gene: TRBJ1-2
abundance: NA
d_gene: TRBD1
v_gene: TRBV28
CDR3aa: CASSSGQGAAGYTF
CDR3nt: TGTGCCAGCAGTTCGGGACAGGGGGCAGCTGGCTACACCTTC

j_gene: TRBJ1-2
abundance: NA
d_gene: NA
v_gene: TRBV5-1
CDR3aa: CASSLGPTGYTF
CDR3nt: TGCGCCAGCAGCTTAGGCCCCACCGGCTACACCTTC

j_gene: TRBJ1-1
abundance: NA
d_gene: NA
v_gene: TRBV6-6
CDR3aa: CASNLNPGQGNTEAFF
CDR3nt: TGTGCCAGCAACCTGAATCCGGGACAAGGGAATACTGAAGCTTTCTTT

j_gene: TRBJ1-5
abundance: NA
d_gene: TRBD1
v_gene: TRBV25-1
CDR3aa: CASSGTGDLNQPQHF
CDR3nt: TGTGCCAGTTCCGGGACAGGGGACCTTAATCAGCCCCAGCATTTT

j_gene: TRBJ1-5
abundance: NA
d_gene: NA
v_gene: TRBV7-6
CDR3aa: CSSLTESNQPQHF
CDR3nt: TGTTCCTCCTTGACTGAGAGCAATCAGCCCCAGCATTTT

j_gene: TRBJ2-7
abundance: NA
d_gene: NA
v_gene: TRBV21-1
CDR3aa: CASSTIGAGGVYEQYF
CDR3nt: TGTGCCAGCAGTACAATAGGGGCAGGGGGAGTGTACGAGCAGTACTTC

j_gene: TRBJ2-1
abundance: NA
d_gene: TRBD2
v_gene: TRBV27
CDR3aa: CASSSTSLGGNEQFF
CDR3nt: TGTGCCAGCAGTTCGACTAGCTTGGGGGGCAATGAGCAGTTCTTC

j_gene: TRBJ1-1
abundance: NA
d_gene: TRBD1
v_gene: TRBV5-1
CDR3aa: CASTDTGGTEAFF
CDR3nt: TGCGCCAGTACAGACACAGGGGGCACTGAAGCTTTCTTT

j_gene: TRBJ1-5
abundance: NA
d_gene: TRBD1
v_gene: TRBV4-1
CDR3aa: CASSQGTGGNQPQHF
CDR3nt: TGCGCCAGCAGCCAGGGGACAGGGGGCAATCAGCCCCAGCATTTT

j_gene: TRBJ2-1
abundance: NA
d_gene: NA
v_gene: TRBV2
CDR3aa: CALDVPQVWNEQFF
CDR3nt: TGTGCCCTCGATGTTCCACAGGTCTGGAATGAGCAGTTCTTC

j_gene: TRBJ2-1
abundance: NA
d_gene: TRBD2
v_gene: TRBV4-1
CDR3aa: CASSPSSGRAVIEQFF
CDR3nt: TGCGCCAGCAGCCCATCTAGCGGGAGGGCCGTTATTGAGCAGTTCTTC